Listed here are 30 T cell receptor beta chains from one sample, sequenced in a study of human T cells and chemical hapten exposure. Time point denoted: healthy volunteer bleed at 6 weeks. The template was total RNA from unfractionated whole blood. In TCRdb, the RACE reads were re-called with MiXCR into one record per CDR3 protein. The data show 75,000 to 80,000 distinct CDR3 sequences, around 9.3% seen once. Sequencing was performed on whole blood. The source of these receptors is a female donor in good health. Some clones in this sample may be carry-over from other donors' samples.

The genes are TRBV2 and TRBJ2-3; D perhaps matches TRBD2 (6 bases). Looked up from germline, CDR1 is SNHLY and CDR2 is FYNNEI. The V gene lost 8 bases and the J gene lost 2 bases, with 11 bases spanning the gap. The CDR3 covers 13 residues. The CDR3 loop is CASAGRFTDTQYF. The CDR3 nucleotides are TGTGCCAGCGCGGGACGGTTCACAGATACGCAGTATTTT.

Many counts were recorded for this clonotype. The rearrangement joins TRBV5-1 to TRBJ2-3, with D tentatively TRBD1 (5 bases). V lost 0 bases to trimming and J lost 3 bases, with 14 bases between them. The CDR3 length is 16 residues. The germline CDR1 and CDR2 sequences are SGHRS and YFSETQ. CDR3 bases: TGCGCCAGCAGCTTGGAAGGGGATGGGTGGACAGATACGCAGTATTTT. Protein: CASSLEGDGWTDTQYF.

This clonotype occurred a few times. This chain joins TRBV7-3 and TRBJ1-5, with TRBD1 matching 11 bases. CDR1 is SGHTA, CDR2 FQGTGA, per germline. This CDR3 region has 15 residues. Germline trimming cut 5 bases from V and 2 bases from J; bases unmatched to any gene: 2. The CDR3 DNA reads TGTGCCAGCAGCGTGGGACAGGGGGGCAATCAGCCCCAGCATTTT. Translating it yields CASSVGQGGNQPQHF.

CDR3 nucleotides: TGTGCCAGCAGCCAAAAGACTCCGACCACCACAGATACGCAGTATTTT. It codes for CASSQKTPTTTDTQYF. This chain uses TRBV3-1 with TRBJ2-3; D is unresolved. V was clipped by 2 bases and J by 2 bases, with 14 bases between them. The CDR3 consists of 16 residues. From germline, CDR1 is LGHDT and CDR2 YNNKEL (reference sequence).

This clonotype was seen a handful of times. The rearrangement joins TRBV20-1 to TRBJ2-1, with D tentatively TRBD2 (6 bases). The CDR3 runs 14 residues. CDR1 and CDR2 from the germline V gene are DFQATT and SNEGSKA (reference sequence). V shed 6 bases and J shed 4 bases, with 16 bases lying between them. CDR3 sequence reads: CSASGTPLYNEQFF. CDR3 nucleotides: TGCAGTGCATCCGGGACTCCTCTGTACAATGAGCAGTTCTTC.

The chain uses TRBV12-3 or TRBV12-4 and TRBJ2-7; 7 bases are shared with TRBD1. The CDR3 loop spans 15 amino acids. Losses at the gene ends were 6 bases for V and 2 bases for J; bases not matched to a gene: 10. The CDR3 spells CASRRGRDSPYEQYF. The CDR3 DNA reads TGTGCCAGCAGGAGAGGCCGGGACAGCCCCTACGAGCAGTACTTC.

The chain couples TRBV20-1 to TRBJ2-5, with 9 bases aligning to TRBD2. This CDR3 is built from 14 residues. Unmatched junction bases numbered 6, after V lost 5 bases and J lost 2 bases. Germline CDR1 reads DFQATT; CDR2 reads SNEGSKA (reference sequence). The CDR3 spells CSALSGGLQETQYF. The CDR3 DNA is TGCAGTGCTCTTAGCGGGGGCCTACAAGAGACCCAGTACTTC.

The sample holds many counts of this clonotype. An end of the junction differs from the germline gene, which may be a read error. This sequence joins TRBV20-1 and TRBJ2-3; 10 bases are a match to TRBD2. Germline V gene sequence: CDR1 DFQATT, CDR2 SNEGSKA (reference sequence). This CDR3 spans 12 amino acids. CDR3 bases: TGCAGTGCTAGACTAGCGGGGGATAAGCAGTATTTT. This gives the protein CSARLAGDKQYF.

The sample holds a few counts of this clonotype. V usage is TRBV7-8 and J usage is TRBJ1-5; D perhaps matches TRBD1 (6 bases). Germline V gives CDR1 SGHVS, CDR2 FQNEAQ. V was clipped by 1 base and J by 9 bases, with 13 bases between them. This CDR3 has 14 amino acids. In nucleotides, the CDR3 is TGTGCCAGCAGCTTAGTCGCAGGGGACTGGCCCCAGCATTTT. It is translated as CASSLVAGDWPQHF.

This clonotype was observed many times. The rearrangement links TRBV29-1 to TRBJ1-2; D unclear. The CDR3 covers 14 residues. V was shortened by 0 bases and J by 4 bases, with 12 bases between the two germline ends. In germline, CDR1 is SQVTM, CDR2 ANQGSEA. CDR3 sequence (DNA): TGCAGCGTTGAAGAGTCCCTCCCGAGCTATGGCTACACCTTC. Its protein product is CSVEESLPSYGYTF.

This clonotype was found many times. The chain couples TRBV29-1 to TRBJ2-7; D call uncertain. Germline loops: CDR1 SQVTM, CDR2 ANQGSEA. The CDR3 spans 13 residues. V lost 3 bases and J lost 3, with 12 bases in between. In DNA form, the CDR3 reads TGCAGCGTTGAGGTGGGGAACCGCTACGAGCAGTACTTC. This translates into CSVEVGNRYEQYF.

This clonotype was seen a few times. The rearrangement uses TRBV7-9 and TRBJ1-2; tentatively, D is TRBD1 (5 bases). Looked up from germline, CDR1 is SEHNR and CDR2 is FQNEAQ (reference sequence). V lost 5 bases, J lost 3 bases, and 13 bases lay in between. The length of the CDR3 is 14 residues. The CDR3 is CASSPPAGDYGYTF. The DNA for the CDR3 is TGTGCCAGCAGCCCCCCAGCGGGGGACTATGGCTACACCTTC.

This clonotype was recorded many times. The chain couples TRBV12-3 or TRBV12-4 to TRBJ2-3; the D is unclear. V lost 4 bases and J 5 bases, leaving 4 bases between the germline ends. This CDR3 has 11 amino acids. The CDR3 loop is CASSSVDTQYF. The CDR3 DNA follows: TGTGCCAGCAGTTCAGTAGATACGCAGTATTTT.

This clonotype was counted a few times. The chain uses TRBV7-2 and TRBJ1-2; D unclear. This CDR3 spans 14 amino acids. The ends were cut back, 1 base at V and 6 bases at J, with 12 bases in the middle. Germline CDR1 SGHTA, CDR2 FQGNSA. The chain's CDR3 is CASSLVPGLDGYTF. CDR3 sequence (DNA): TGTGCCAGCAGCTTAGTTCCCGGATTAGATGGCTACACCTTC.

This clonotype was detected many times. V usage is TRBV20-1 and J usage is TRBJ1-2; 7 nucleotides match TRBD1. This CDR3 region has 13 residues. In germline, CDR1 is DFQATT, CDR2 SNEGSKA (reference sequence). V lost 7 bases and J lost 4; bases outside the gene matches: 9. The CDR3: CSVAGGFAYGYTF. Here the CDR3 DNA reads TGCAGTGTTGCAGGGGGATTTGCCTATGGCTACACCTTC.

This clonotype was counted a single time. The CDR3 sequence is CAIGTGNYGYTF. In nucleotides, the CDR3 is TGTGCCATCGGCACAGGTAACTATGGCTACACCTTC. The chain links TRBV10-3 to TRBJ1-2; tentative D call: TRBD1 (5 bases). The CDR3 totals 12 residues. Germline V gives CDR1 ENHRY, CDR2 SYGVKD. The germline V and J ends were trimmed by 8 bases and 1 base, with 8 bases remaining between them.

The chain uses TRBV11-1 and TRBJ1-1; D not resolved. The germline gives CDR1 SGHAT, CDR2 FQDESV (reference sequence). Deletions cut 5 bases from V and 4 bases from J, with 14 bases between. The CDR3 runs to 14 residues. The CDR3: CASSKNRALTEAFF. The CDR3 DNA reads as TGTGCCAGCAGCAAGAACCGGGCCCTCACTGAAGCTTTCTTT.

The sample holds many counts of this clonotype. This chain connects TRBV5-1 to TRBJ1-4, with D possibly matching TRBD1 (5 bases). This CDR3 has 15 residues. V gave up 4 bases and J gave up 6 bases, with 16 bases separating them. The V gene's germline CDR1 is SGHRS and CDR2 YFSETQ. CDR3 sequence reads: CASSRSWDEDEKLFF. The CDR3 nucleotides are TGCGCCAGCAGCCGGTCATGGGACGAAGATGAAAAACTGTTTTTT.

This clonotype showed up many times. The chain combines TRBV4-3 with TRBJ1-2; 7 bases align to TRBD1. The V and J ends lost 0 bases and 0 bases, in that order; junction bases with no gene match: 13. Germline-derived CDR1 and CDR2 are LGHNA and YSLEER. The CDR3 spans 19 residues. CDR3 sequence reads: CASSQEAQGPDVSNYGYTF. CDR3 bases: TGCGCCAGCAGCCAAGAGGCACAGGGGCCGGACGTATCTAACTATGGCTACACCTTC.

This clonotype was seen at least ten times. The rearrangement uses TRBV6-6 and TRBJ1-1, with D possibly TRBD1 on 6 matching bases. V dropped 1 base and J dropped 7 bases, with 16 bases sitting between them. CDR3 length: 15 residues. Germline V gives CDR1 MNHNY, CDR2 SVGAGI (reference sequence). The CDR3 here is CASSYWRGAGDEAFF. The CDR3, as DNA: TGTGCCAGCAGTTACTGGCGGGGGGCAGGAGATGAAGCTTTCTTT.

The sample holds a few counts of this clonotype. The gene calls are TRBV12-3 or TRBV12-4 and TRBJ2-7; perhaps TRBD1 as D (5 bases). The CDR3 is 11 residues long. V was shortened by 5 bases and J by 6 bases, with 8 bases between the two germline ends. CDR3 DNA sequence: TGTGCCAGCAGTGACCAGGGCGAGCAGTACTTC. Its protein is CASSDQGEQYF.

This clonotype was seen at least ten times. This chain's CDR3 is CASSYRGDRGSNQPQHF. CDR3 DNA sequence: TGTGCCAGCAGTTACCGAGGGGATAGAGGTAGCAATCAGCCCCAGCATTTT. The V gene is TRBV6-2 or TRBV6-3, the J gene TRBJ1-5; tentative D call: TRBD1 (5 bases). Trimming left V 2 bases short and J 0 bases short, with 14 bases between. Germline-derived CDR1 and CDR2 are MNHEY and SVGEGT. The CDR3 loop spans 17 amino acids.

This clonotype has a count of ten or more. The rearrangement links TRBV7-2 to TRBJ2-1; no clear D. Germline loops: CDR1 SGHTA, CDR2 FQGNSA. The CDR3 spans 13 residues. V lost 5 bases to trimming and J lost 8 bases, with 13 bases between them. The CDR3 DNA sequence: TGTGCCAGCAGCCTCAGTCCCCCTGATGAGCAGTTCTTC. This translates into CASSLSPPDEQFF.

This clonotype has at least ten counts. This chain links TRBV24-1 with TRBJ2-3, with D possibly being TRBD2 (5 bases). The length of the CDR3 is 15 residues. The germline V and J ends were trimmed by 3 bases and 0 bases, with 9 bases remaining between them. Germline V gives CDR1 KGHDR, CDR2 SFDVKD. This CDR3 reads CATSDPTTSTDTQYF. The DNA for the CDR3 is TGTGCCACCAGTGATCCGACTACTAGCACAGATACGCAGTATTTT.

This clonotype was observed a few times. The J gene is TRBJ1-6, the V gene TRBV7-2; the D gene is possibly TRBD1 (5 bases). The CDR3 runs to 13 residues. V lost 1 base and J lost 9, with 7 bases in between. The germline gives CDR1 SGHTA, CDR2 FQGNSA. CDR3 sequence reads: CASSLEQGSPLHF. DNA of the CDR3: TGTGCCAGCAGCTTAGAGCAGGGTTCACCCCTCCACTTT.

This clonotype appeared a few times. The chain couples TRBV4-2 to TRBJ1-2, with a tentative D call TRBD1 (5 bases). The CDR3 runs 18 residues. V lost 0 bases and J 6 bases, leaving 23 bases between the germline ends. CDR1 and CDR2 (germline): LGHNA, YNFKEQ. For the CDR3, the DNA is TGTGCCAGCAGCCAAGATTCGGGGGAGGGGAGATCCGGGAATGGCTACACCTTC. Protein: CASSQDSGEGRSGNGYTF.

This clonotype was seen ten or more times. This rearrangement joins TRBV20-1 to TRBJ2-3, with 12 bases identical to TRBD2. The CDR3 length is 16 residues. CDR1 is DFQATT, CDR2 SNEGSKA, per germline (reference sequence). V shed 3 bases, J shed 6 bases, and the junction held 10 bases outside the gene matches. CDR3 DNA: TGCAGTGCTAGTCTCCCTAGCGGGGGGGGAGAGGATACGCAGTATTTT. Translating gives CSASLPSGGGEDTQYF.

The V and J genes are TRBV10-3 and TRBJ2-5, with TRBD2 matching over 10 bases. The CDR3 sequence is 15 residues long. Germline CDR1 is ENHRY and CDR2 is SYGVKD. Trimming at V came to 10 bases and at J to 1 base, leaving 9 bases not matched to a gene. The CDR3 region has the DNA TGTGCCACCTCATCTAGCGGGGGAGCCCAAGAGACCCAGTACTTC. Protein: CATSSSGGAQETQYF.

CDR3 nucleotide sequence: TGTGCCAGCAGCCCTGGGGGGGGAAATCAGCCCCAGCATTTT. Translating gives CASSPGGGNQPQHF. The chain joins TRBV5-6 to TRBJ1-5; a possible D gene is TRBD1 (5 bases). V was clipped by 4 bases and J by 4 bases, with 12 bases between them. The germline CDR1 and CDR2 sequences are SGHDT and YYEEEE. This CDR3 is built from 14 residues.

This clonotype has more than one count but fewer than ten. V usage is TRBV5-5 and J usage is TRBJ1-1; D is possibly TRBD1 (6 bases). From germline, CDR1 is SGHKS and CDR2 YYEKEE (reference sequence). The CDR3 consists of 16 residues. V lost 2 bases, J lost 4 bases, and 18 bases lay in between. CDR3 sequence: CASSFLQGIGGTEAFF. The CDR3 DNA follows: TGTGCCAGCAGCTTCCTACAGGGAATAGGTGGCACTGAAGCTTTCTTT.